A selection of T cell receptor beta chains follows, all from one sample in a study of response to subunit inactivated influenza vaccine. TCRdb reprocessed the RT-PCR reads with MiXCR, giving one entry per CDR3 protein. In the table there are 150,000 to 200,000 distinct CDR3 sequences, about 11% of which are singletons. The specimen comprised non-naive T cells sorted from PBMCs, sampled 35 to 45 days after vaccination. These TCRs come from a man in his fifties or sixties who received an inactivated influenza vaccine. Both conserved end residues are part of each CDR3. Fields, in order: CDR3 DNA, CDR3 protein, clone size, J gene, V gene, D gene. The D gene is left open where the match is weak. Some rows mark clone size as missing; the rest say once, few, many or name a class of expanded clone.

DNA: TGTGCCAGCAGCTTAGTGGGGTCGGGAGAGACCCAGTACTTC; CDR3: CASSLVGSGETQYF; size: many; J: TRBJ2-5; V: TRBV7-2; D: .
DNA: TGTGCCAGCAGCCACACTAGACTAGCGGGGGACACAGATACGCAGTATTTT; CDR3: CASSHTRLAGDTDTQYF; size: many; J: TRBJ2-3; V: TRBV7-2; D: TRBD2
DNA: TGCGCCAGCAGCTTGGGAGGACAGGGGACCAATGAGCAGTTCTTC; CDR3: CASSLGGQGTNEQFF; size: many; J: TRBJ2-1; V: TRBV5-1; D: TRBD1
DNA: TGCGCCAGCAGGGGGGACAGAAAAGAGAACCAGTACTTC; CDR3: CASRGDRKENQYF; size: .; J: TRBJ2-5; V: TRBV5-1; D: TRBD1
DNA: TGTGCCAGCAGCCCGAGACAGGGGATGGGCAATGAGCAGTTCTTC; CDR3: CASSPRQGMGNEQFF; size: few; J: TRBJ2-1; V: TRBV9; D: TRBD1
DNA: TGTGCCAGCAGTTTAGGCGGGGGGAAGTTCGATACGCAGTATTTT; CDR3: CASSLGGGKFDTQYF; size: few; J: TRBJ2-3; V: TRBV12-3/TRBV12-4; D: TRBD2
DNA: TGTGCCAGCAGCTTCGGACTTCCGAGCTCCTACAATGAGCAGTTCTTC; CDR3: CASSFGLPSSYNEQFF; size: .; J: TRBJ2-1; V: TRBV5-6; D: .
DNA: TGTGCCAGCAGTACAAGCGGGGGGTTAAATGAGCAGTTCTTC; CDR3: CASSTSGGLNEQFF; size: .; J: TRBJ2-1; V: TRBV6-2/TRBV6-3; D: TRBD2
DNA: TGTGCCAGCAGCCAAGATTTACCGGGGAGCTATGGCTACACCTTC; CDR3: CASSQDLPGSYGYTF; size: .; J: TRBJ1-2; V: TRBV14; D: .
DNA: TGTGCCACCAGCAGAGTAAGTGAGACCTACGAGCAGTACTTC; CDR3: CATSRVSETYEQYF; size: .; J: TRBJ2-7; V: TRBV15; D: .